The next 15 T cell receptor beta chains were all read from a single sample in a study of PD-1 blockade in classical Hodgkin lymphoma. The data were produced by immunoSEQ multiplex PCR, yet TCRdb's version contains in-frame clones alone and is incomplete. This sample has roughly 21,000 clones; approximately 85% occur once, and the top ten carry 13%. The time point was: cycle 4 day 1 (C4D1), after 5 to 7 weeks of nivolumab. Every patient experienced relapse after autologous stem cell transplantation, and brentuximab vedotin exposure varied. The sequenced sample was peripheral blood mononuclear cells (PBMCs), obtained before the fourth cycle of nivolumab. The receptor source for this set is a human donor with classical Hodgkin lymphoma.

The CDR3 protein is CASSPLEGAGGPYSRYF. The DNA of the CDR3 is TGTGCCAGCAGTCCGCTGGAGGGAGCGGGAGGGCCGTATTCGAGGTACTTC. The chain is built from TRBV2 and TRBJ2-4; 10 bases are shared with TRBD2. There are 17 residues in the CDR3. Germline CDR1 reads SNHLY; CDR2 reads FYNNEI. The V segment lost 5 bases and the J segment 15 bases; nucleotides outside the gene matches: 22. Full variable domain (missing parts from reference TRBV2 and TRBJ2-4): EPEVTQTPSHQVTQMGQEVILRCVPISNHLYFYWYRQILGQKVEFLVSFYNNEISEKSEIFDDQFSVERPDGSNFTLKIRSTKLEDSAMYFCASSPLEGAGGPYSRYFGAGTRLSVL.

V and J are TRBV7-2 and TRBJ2-7; D is uncertain. There are 13 residues in the CDR3. Per the germline V gene, CDR1 is SGHTA and CDR2 is FQGNSA. Between the trimmed V and J ends, which lost 3 bases and 2 bases, there was a span of 8 bases. CDR3 region: CASSLDATYEQYF. In DNA form, the CDR3 reads TGTGCCAGCAGCTTGGACGCGACCTACGAGCAGTACTTC.

This sequence joins TRBV5-1 and TRBJ2-1; D may be TRBD1 (6 bases). Germline CDR1 and CDR2: SGHRS and YFSETQ. V was pared by 4 bases and J by 7 bases, with 12 bases between. CDR3 size: 13 residues. The DNA of the CDR3 is TGCGCCAGCAGCCACCGGGACAAAAATGAGCAGTTCTTC. Translated: CASSHRDKNEQFF. The whole variable domain, remainder taken from reference TRBV5-1 and TRBJ2-1, is KAGVTQTPRYLIKTRGQQVTLSCSPISGHRSVSWYQQTPGQGLQFLFEYFSETQRNKGNFPGRFSGRQFSNSRSEMNVSTLELGDSALYLCASSHRDKNEQFFGPGTRLTVL.

The rearrangement joins TRBV10-2 to TRBJ1-4; D is perhaps TRBD1 (5 bases). The CDR3 extends over 13 amino acids. Germline lookup yields CDR1 WSHSY and CDR2 SAAADI. Trimming left V 5 bases short and J 7 bases short, with 11 bases between. CDR3 DNA: TGCGCCAGCAGTTTCAGGGATTTTGAAAAACTGTTTTTT. The encoded protein is CASSFRDFEKLFF.

V usage is TRBV18 and J usage is TRBJ2-5; D may correspond to TRBD1 or TRBD2 (5 bases each). The germline V and J ends were trimmed by 3 bases and 5 bases, with 16 bases remaining between them. The CDR3 runs to 15 residues. The V gene's germline CDR1 is KGHSH and CDR2 LQKENI. CDR3 sequence reads: CASSPPVDEGETQYF. CDR3 nucleotide sequence: TGTGCCAGCTCACCCCCCGTTGACGAGGGGGAGACCCAGTACTTC.

The rearrangement joins TRBV4-3 to TRBJ2-2; D might be TRBD2 (6 bases). V was pared by 0 bases and J by 5 bases, with 16 bases between. Germline V lookup: CDR1 LGHNA, CDR2 YSLEER. The CDR3 has 17 amino acids. This chain's CDR3 is CASSQEWRVVGTGELFF. Written as DNA, the CDR3 is TGCGCCAGCAGCCAAGAATGGAGGGTTGTGGGGACCGGGGAGCTGTTTTTT.

The V gene is TRBV7-2, the J gene TRBJ1-6; 7 bases align to TRBD1. V trimming: 2 bases; J trimming: 10 bases; junction bases outside the gene matches: 2. Germline CDR1 and CDR2: SGHTA and FQGNSA. This CDR3 has 13 amino acids. CDR3 coding DNA: TGTGCCAGCAGCTTACAGGGGGAGTCACCCCTCCACTTT. It translates to CASSLQGESPLHF.

The rearrangement joins TRBV18 to TRBJ2-1; perhaps TRBD2 as D (5 bases). V was cut by 1 base and J by 12 bases, with 10 bases left in between. Germline lookup yields CDR1 KGHSH and CDR2 LQKENI. This CDR3 contains 12 residues. Written as DNA, the CDR3 is TGTGCCAGCTCACCACTCGGGATATGGCAGTTCTTC. It codes for CASSPLGIWQFF.

This clone has just a few counts. The chain combines TRBV19 with TRBJ2-7, with D perhaps being TRBD1 or TRBD2 (6 bases each). The CDR3 is made up of 13 amino acids. CDR1 and CDR2 (germline): LNHDA, SQIVND (reference sequence). Trimming stripped 6 bases from V and 6 bases from J, with 15 bases between. Written as DNA, the CDR3 is TGTGCCAGTAGGGAGGGGGAGAACTCCGAGCAGTACTTC. Its protein product is CASREGENSEQYF. Full variable domain (rest looked up from reference TRBV19 and TRBJ2-7): DGGITQSPKYLFRKEGQNVTLSCEQNLNHDAMYWYRQDPGQGLRLIYYSQIVNDFQKGDIAEGYSVSREKKESFPLTVTSAQKNPTAFYLCASREGENSEQYFGPGTRLTVT.

The chain couples TRBV19 to TRBJ2-1, with D unresolved. Germline V lookup: CDR1 LNHDA, CDR2 SQIVND (reference sequence). This CDR3 has 12 amino acids. V was trimmed by 4 bases and J by 8 bases, leaving 9 bases between them. CDR3 amino acids: CASSTPLDEQFF. CDR3 DNA sequence: TGTGCCAGTAGTACCCCGTTGGATGAGCAGTTCTTC.

This chain uses TRBV27 with TRBJ2-3; 7 bases are a match to TRBD1. This CDR3 spans 14 amino acids. From germline, CDR1 is MNHEY and CDR2 SMNVEV (reference sequence). Unmatched junction bases numbered 8, after V lost 8 bases and J lost 3 bases. The CDR3 loop reads CASRTQGLTDTQYF. The CDR3 bases are TGTGCCAGCCGTACACAGGGGTTGACAGATACGCAGTATTTT.

This clone is deemed medium-sized. The V gene is TRBV2, the J gene TRBJ1-4; tentative D call: TRBD1 (5 bases). The germline V and J ends were trimmed by 7 bases and 4 bases, with 16 bases remaining between them. Germline V gene sequence: CDR1 SNHLY, CDR2 FYNNEI. The CDR3 contains 15 residues. CDR3 DNA: TGTGCCAGCACCCCAATGGGGGTGGATAATGAAAAACTGTTTTTT. This translates into CASTPMGVDNEKLFF. Complete variable domain (other parts from reference TRBV2 and TRBJ1-4): EPEVTQTPSHQVTQMGQEVILRCVPISNHLYFYWYRQILGQKVEFLVSFYNNEISEKSEIFDDQFSVERPDGSNFTLKIRSTKLEDSAMYFCASTPMGVDNEKLFFGSGTQLSVL.

The chain is built from TRBV9 and TRBJ2-2; 7 bases align to TRBD1. This CDR3 region has 14 residues. CDR1 and CDR2 (germline): SGDLS, YYNGEE. J was trimmed by 8 bases and V by 3 bases; bases with no gene match: 7. CDR3 protein: CASSGTGAWGELFF. In nucleotides, the CDR3 is TGTGCCAGCAGCGGAACAGGGGCATGGGGGGAGCTGTTTTTT.

This clone has a single count. This rearrangement joins TRBV19 to TRBJ2-7; D may match TRBD1 or TRBD2 (5 bases each). Trimming took 4 bases from V and 7 from J, leaving 17 bases between them. Germline V gene data show CDR1 as LNHDA and CDR2 as SQIVND (reference sequence). There are 14 residues in the CDR3. CDR3 protein: CASSSGEGMGEQYF. The CDR3 nucleotides are TGTGCCAGTAGTAGTGGTGAGGGGATGGGGGAGCAGTACTTC.

This clone was picked up one time. The rearrangement joins TRBV27 to TRBJ2-2; D might be TRBD1 or TRBD2, each matching 5 bases. The CDR3 covers 13 residues. Germline V CDR1 and CDR2: MNHEY, SMNVEV (reference sequence). V lost 6 bases, J lost 9 bases, and 14 bases lay in between. CDR3 residues: CASRGVTPWELFF. The CDR3, as DNA: TGTGCCAGCAGGGGGGTCACGCCCTGGGAGCTGTTTTTT.